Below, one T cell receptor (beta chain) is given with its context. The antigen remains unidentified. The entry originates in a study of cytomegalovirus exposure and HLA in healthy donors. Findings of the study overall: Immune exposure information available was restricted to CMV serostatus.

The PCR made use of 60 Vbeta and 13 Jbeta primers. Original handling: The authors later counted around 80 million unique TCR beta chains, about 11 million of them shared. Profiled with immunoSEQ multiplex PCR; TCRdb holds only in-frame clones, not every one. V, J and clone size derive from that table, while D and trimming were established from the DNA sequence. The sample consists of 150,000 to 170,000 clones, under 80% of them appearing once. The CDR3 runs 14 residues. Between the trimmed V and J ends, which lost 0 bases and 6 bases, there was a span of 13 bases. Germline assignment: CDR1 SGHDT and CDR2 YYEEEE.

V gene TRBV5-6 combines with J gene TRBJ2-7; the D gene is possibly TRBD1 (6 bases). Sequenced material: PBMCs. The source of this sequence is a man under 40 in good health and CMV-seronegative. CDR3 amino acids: CASSLGTVVLEQYF. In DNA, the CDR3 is TGTGCCAGCAGCTTGGGGACAGTAGTCCTCGAGCAGTACTTC.